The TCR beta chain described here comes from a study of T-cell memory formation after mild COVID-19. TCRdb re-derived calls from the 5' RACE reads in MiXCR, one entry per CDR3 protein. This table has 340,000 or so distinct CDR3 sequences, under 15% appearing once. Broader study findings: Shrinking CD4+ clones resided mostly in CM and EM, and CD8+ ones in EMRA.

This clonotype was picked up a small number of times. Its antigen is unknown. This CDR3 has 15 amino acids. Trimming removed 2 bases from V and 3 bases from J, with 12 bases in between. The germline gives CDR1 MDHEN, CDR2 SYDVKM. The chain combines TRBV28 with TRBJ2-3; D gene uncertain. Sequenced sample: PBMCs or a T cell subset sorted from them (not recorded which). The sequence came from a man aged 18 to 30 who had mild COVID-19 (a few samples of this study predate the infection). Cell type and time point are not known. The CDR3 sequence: CASSLNPTKTDTQYF. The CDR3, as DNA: TGTGCCAGCAGTTTAAACCCTACTAAGACAGATACGCAGTATTTT.